This TCR beta chain derives from a study of graft-versus-host responses after intestinal transplantation. Study conclusions and caveats: Peak circulating GvH clone levels tracked with early post-transplant HvG declines.

The repertoire was sequenced with immunoSEQ multiplex PCR; TCRdb's copy has only in-frame clones and lacks some. The sample includes 50,000 to 75,000 clones, 89% of them seen just once. Germline V gives CDR1 SGHTA, CDR2 FQGNSA. V was pared by 3 bases and J by 3 bases, with 8 bases between. The CDR3 runs 13 residues. Processing was applied to graft tissue in order to liberate intraepithelial and lamina propria lymphocytes. About this clone itself: Its target is unknown.

This chain joins TRBV7-2 and TRBJ1-2; D may be TRBD1 (6 bases). The material was ileum tissue, obtained more than 350 days after transplant. This clonotype was sampled from a human patient who received an intestinal transplant, so some T cells may come from the graft donor. The CDR3 nucleotides read TGTGCCAGCAGCTTGGACAGTTACTATGGCTACACCTTC. This gives the protein CASSLDSYYGYTF. Complete variable domain (other parts from reference TRBV7-2 and TRBJ1-2): GAGVSQSPSNKVTEKGKDVELRCDPISGHTALYWYRQSLGQGLEFLIYFQGNSAPDKSGLPSDRFSAERTGGSVSTLTIQRTQQEDSAVYLCASSLDSYYGYTFGSGTRLTVV.